This T cell receptor beta chain is drawn from a study of blood T cell repertoires in COVID-19. Germline assignment: CDR1 MDHEN and CDR2 SYDVKM. CDR3 length equals 19 residues. The germline V and J ends were trimmed by 5 bases and 8 bases, with 31 bases remaining between them. TCRdb's copy holds only in-frame clones and misses some; the assay was immunoSEQ multiplex PCR. The profile shows fewer than 85,000 clones, 80% to 90% of them singletons. The sample taken for sequencing was peripheral blood. The sequence came from a human donor in a cohort sampled during active COVID-19. The rearrangement uses TRBV28 and TRBJ2-1; TRBD2 might be the D (5 bases). The CDR3 is CASSPGPKLGPRGSDEQFF. In nucleotides, the CDR3 is TGTGCCAGCAGTCCCGGGCCGAAGCTAGGGCCTCGCGGGTCGGATGAGCAGTTCTTC.